This entry lists 25 T cell receptor beta chains sequenced from one sample in a study of blood T cell repertoires in COVID-19. Profiling relied on immunoSEQ multiplex PCR, and the TCRdb table lists in-frame clones only, not all of them. The data contain fewer than 300,000 clones, approximately 82% of them seen just once; the ten biggest clones take up less than 4%. The sample consisted of peripheral blood. These receptors originate from a woman aged 18-35 years with acute or convalescent COVID-19.

The chain employs TRBV20-1 and TRBJ2-1; 10 bases are a match to TRBD1. Germline V CDR1 and CDR2: DFQATT, SNEGSKA (reference sequence). The CDR3 has 15 amino acids. The trim removed 3 bases at V and 7 bases at J, leaving 9 bases unmatched. CDR3 bases: TGCAGTGCTAGTGGCGGGACAGGGGATTGGAATGAGCAGTTCTTC. Its protein product is CSASGGTGDWNEQFF.

The chain combines TRBV28 with TRBJ2-7; D possibly corresponds to TRBD1 (6 bases). This CDR3 is built from 17 residues. V was cut by 6 bases and J by 6 bases, with 27 bases left in between. Germline V gene lookup returns CDR1 MDHEN and CDR2 SYDVKM. CDR3: CASRQGRWGPVRSEQYF. The CDR3 DNA sequence: TGTGCCAGCAGGCAGGGGCGGTGGGGCCCTGTGCGGAGCGAGCAGTACTTC.

This clone showed up just a few times. J is TRBJ2-1 and V is TRBV18, with D possibly TRBD2 on 6 matching bases. Germline V lookup: CDR1 KGHSH, CDR2 LQKENI. With 5 bases removed from V and 4 bases from J, the gap between germline ends came to 9 bases. The CDR3 is 13 amino acids. The CDR3 nucleotides read TGTGCCAGCTCAATGGGACTTTACAATGAGCAGTTCTTC. Protein: CASSMGLYNEQFF.

This chain connects TRBV4-3 to TRBJ1-2; possible D gene TRBD1, 6 bases. This CDR3 comprises 13 residues. The V end lost 5 bases, the J end lost 4 bases, and 11 bases lay between the germline ends. The V gene's germline CDR1 is LGHNA and CDR2 YSLEER. The CDR3 DNA sequence: TGCGCCAGCAGCAATACAGGGCTCTATGGCTACACCTTC. Translation gives CASSNTGLYGYTF.

The chain links TRBV28 to TRBJ2-7, with TRBD1 matching over 9 bases. The germline CDR1 and CDR2 sequences are MDHEN and SYDVKM. This CDR3 comprises 14 residues. V shed 10 bases, J shed 6 bases, and the junction held 13 bases outside the gene matches. CDR3 sequence reads: CATNARDRVGEQYF. CDR3 in DNA: TGTGCCACCAACGCCCGGGACAGGGTCGGCGAGCAGTACTTC.

The V gene is TRBV18, the J gene TRBJ1-2; maybe TRBD1 (5 bases). The CDR3 extends over 13 amino acids. The V end lost 5 bases, the J end lost 6 bases, and 13 bases lay between the germline ends. In germline, CDR1 is KGHSH, CDR2 LQKENI. The CDR3: CASSMDIGNGYTF. DNA of the CDR3: TGTGCCAGCTCAATGGACATCGGTAATGGCTACACCTTC. The complete variable domain, with remaining parts taken from reference TRBV18 and TRBJ1-2, reads NAGVMQNPRHLVRRRGQEARLRCSPMKGHSHVYWYRQLPEEGLKFMVYLQKENIIDESGMPKERFSAEFPKEGPSILRIQQVVRGDSAAYFCASSMDIGNGYTFGSGTRLTVV.

The J gene is TRBJ1-2, the V gene TRBV2; D remains ambiguous. The CDR3 length is 12 residues. Trimming removed 7 bases at V and 5 bases at J, with 11 bases between. Germline V gene lookup returns CDR1 SNHLY and CDR2 FYNNEI. The CDR3 DNA sequence: TGTGCCAGCAAGCCCATCGGGTATGGCTACACCTTC. Its translation: CASKPIGYGYTF.

This chain connects TRBV19 to TRBJ1-6; 8 bases line up with TRBD1. Looked up from germline, CDR1 is LNHDA and CDR2 is SQIVND (reference sequence). CDR3 length equals 16 residues. The trim removed 9 bases at V and 0 bases at J, leaving 7 bases unmatched. CDR3 in amino acids: CASHPGQVSYNSPLHF. The CDR3 coding sequence is TGTGCCAGCCATCCGGGACAGGTCTCCTATAATTCACCCCTCCACTTT.

The chain recombines TRBV13 with TRBJ1-2, with TRBD1 matching over 7 bases. This CDR3 has 14 residues. J gave up 2 bases and V 4 bases, and 4 bases lay outside the gene matches. Germline values: CDR1 PRHDT, CDR2 FYEKMQ (reference sequence). The DNA for the CDR3 is TGTGCCAGCAGCTCCGGGACAGCCAACTATGGCTACACCTTC. It codes for CASSSGTANYGYTF.

This clone has just one count. The genes are TRBV2 and TRBJ1-2; D may be TRBD1 (6 bases). The CDR3 is made up of 13 amino acids. Looked up from germline, CDR1 is SNHLY and CDR2 is FYNNEI. V was cut by 3 bases and J by 5 bases, with 10 bases left in between. CDR3 DNA sequence: TGTGCCAGCAGTGACCAGGACAGTTATGGCTACACCTTC. This gives the protein CASSDQDSYGYTF.

The rearrangement links TRBV15 to TRBJ2-3; 7 bases map to TRBD2. This CDR3 is 17 amino acids long. V lost 0 bases to trimming and J lost 5 bases; unmatched junction nucleotides: 11. Germline V gene sequence: CDR1 LNHNV, CDR2 YYDKDF (reference sequence). CDR3 DNA sequence: TGTGCCACCAGCAGAGAAGCGGAGGTAGCGGGTCTAGATACGCAGTATTTT. This sequence encodes CATSREAEVAGLDTQYF.

This clone was seen a few times. This chain joins TRBV6-2 or TRBV6-3 and TRBJ1-1; tentative D call: TRBD1 (5 bases). Germline lookup yields CDR1 MNHEY and CDR2 SVGEGT. The CDR3 is 18 amino acids. Trimming stripped 0 bases from V and 3 bases from J, with 20 bases between. The CDR3 loop reads CASSYSTGGGRRDTEAFF. The CDR3 DNA follows: TGTGCCAGCAGTTACTCGACCGGGGGAGGGCGTCGAGACACTGAAGCTTTCTTT.

This clone was counted between two and nine times. This rearrangement joins TRBV28 to TRBJ1-2; D is undetermined. V lost 3 bases, J lost 5 bases, and 4 bases lay in between. The CDR3 is made up of 11 amino acids. Germline lookup yields CDR1 MDHEN and CDR2 SYDVKM. The CDR3 reads CASSFRYGYTF. The CDR3 DNA reads as TGTGCCAGCAGTTTTCGTTATGGCTACACCTTC.

The J gene is TRBJ1-4, the V gene TRBV18; D gene unclear. From germline, CDR1 is KGHSH and CDR2 LQKENI. V lost 3 bases and J 4 bases, leaving 9 bases between the germline ends. This CDR3 is built from 14 residues. This CDR3 reads CASSPGVINEKLFF. The CDR3 DNA follows: TGTGCCAGCTCACCCGGAGTAATTAATGAAAAACTGTTTTTT.

The chain employs TRBV2 and TRBJ2-1; D unresolved. The CDR3 has 12 amino acids. Trimming cost V 6 bases and J 6 bases, with 9 bases left between them. Germline lookup yields CDR1 SNHLY and CDR2 FYNNEI. The CDR3: CASRPDFNEQFF. CDR3 DNA: TGTGCCAGCAGACCCGACTTCAATGAGCAGTTCTTC.

This clone was observed a handful of times. The chain is built from TRBV11-1 and TRBJ2-7, with 7 positions matching TRBD2. Germline CDR1 reads SGHAT; CDR2 reads FQDESV (reference sequence). The trim removed 1 base at V and 3 bases at J, leaving 3 bases unmatched. This CDR3 has 14 amino acids. The CDR3 region has the DNA TGTGCCAGCAGCTTAGGCCTAGCGGACTACGAGCAGTACTTC. Translation: CASSLGLADYEQYF.

This chain uses TRBV28 with TRBJ2-7; TRBD2 matches 8 bases. Per germline, CDR1 MDHEN and CDR2 SYDVKM. The CDR3 length is 15 residues. J was trimmed by 2 bases and V by 1 base; bases with no gene match: 4. The CDR3 reads CASSLFVAGTYEQYF. Here the CDR3 DNA reads TGTGCCAGCAGTTTATTTGTAGCGGGAACCTACGAGCAGTACTTC.

This chain links TRBV11-3 with TRBJ2-1; 10 bases match TRBD2. The CDR3 totals 15 residues. J was trimmed by 2 bases and V by 2 bases; bases with no gene match: 0. Germline CDR1 is SGHNT and CDR2 is YENEEA. In nucleotides, the CDR3 is TGTGCCAGCAGCTTACTAGCGGGAGCCTACAATGAGCAGTTCTTC. Its protein is CASSLLAGAYNEQFF. Supplemented by reference TRBV11-3 and TRBJ2-1, the full variable domain reads EAGVVQSPRYKIIEKKQPVAFWCNPISGHNTLYWYLQNLGQGPELLIRYENEEAVDDSQLPKDRFSAERLKGVDSTLKIQPAELGDSAVYLCASSLLAGAYNEQFFGPGTRLTVL.

V usage is TRBV27 and J usage is TRBJ2-3; no clear D gene. The CDR3 is 14 residues long. V was cut by 2 bases and J by 0 bases, with 6 bases left in between. The germline CDR1 and CDR2 sequences are MNHEY and SMNVEV (reference sequence). In nucleotides, the CDR3 is TGTGCCAGCAGTTTAGAGCGCAGCACAGATACGCAGTATTTT. Protein product: CASSLERSTDTQYF.

The V call is TRBV3-1 (or the pseudogene TRBV3-2), the J call TRBJ1-1; maybe TRBD1 (6 bases). Trimming removed 4 bases at V and 0 bases at J, with 24 bases between. CDR1 is LGHDT, CDR2 YNNKEL, per germline (reference sequence). The length of the CDR3 is 19 residues. Here the CDR3 DNA reads TGTGCCAGCAGCCCGCCCCTCCGGGACACTTTTTTCATGAACACTGAAGCTTTCTTT. This translates into CASSPPLRDTFFMNTEAFF.

This rearrangement joins TRBV5-6 to TRBJ2-1; D might be TRBD2 (5 bases). V was clipped by 0 bases and J by 4 bases, with 8 bases between them. In germline, CDR1 is SGHDT, CDR2 YYEEEE. This CDR3 has 14 residues. The CDR3 sequence: CASSLGTGYNEQFF. The CDR3 nucleotides read TGTGCCAGCAGCTTGGGGACGGGGTACAATGAGCAGTTCTTC.

The V gene is TRBV5-4, the J gene TRBJ2-7; maybe TRBD1 (6 bases). The CDR3 has 15 residues. CDR1 is SGHNT and CDR2 is YYREEE in the germline V gene (reference sequence). The ends were cut back, 5 bases at V and 6 bases at J, with 21 bases in the middle. For the CDR3, the DNA is TGTGCCAGCAGAAATTTGGACAGACCCTTATTCGAGCAGTACTTC. Translating gives CASRNLDRPLFEQYF.

The chain carries TRBV29-1 and TRBJ2-7; weak D call: TRBD2 (5 bases). The CDR3 contains 17 residues. V was clipped by 5 bases and J by 0 bases, with 23 bases between them. Germline CDR1 SQVTM, CDR2 ANQGSEA. CDR3 bases: TGCAGCGTTACCGGGAACTCTTTAGTCCCGAACTCCTACGAGCAGTACTTC. This codes for CSVTGNSLVPNSYEQYF.

V and J are TRBV29-1 and TRBJ2-5, with 14 bases matching TRBD2. The CDR3 consists of 19 residues. Germline CDR1 reads SQVTM; CDR2 reads ANQGSEA. V trimming: 2 bases; J trimming: 5 bases; junction bases outside the gene matches: 16. CDR3 region: CSVEHGTSGSFVWSETQYF. As DNA, the CDR3 is TGCAGCGTTGAACACGGGACTAGCGGGAGCTTTGTCTGGTCGGAGACCCAGTACTTC.

The chain recombines TRBV6-5 with TRBJ2-7; possible D gene TRBD1, 6 bases. With 5 bases removed from V and 6 bases from J, the gap between germline ends came to 11 bases. CDR1 MNHEY and CDR2 SVGAGI come from the germline V gene. The CDR3 totals 12 residues. CDR3 residues: CASSHRVAEQYF. The CDR3 DNA reads TGTGCCAGCAGTCACAGGGTTGCCGAGCAGTACTTC.